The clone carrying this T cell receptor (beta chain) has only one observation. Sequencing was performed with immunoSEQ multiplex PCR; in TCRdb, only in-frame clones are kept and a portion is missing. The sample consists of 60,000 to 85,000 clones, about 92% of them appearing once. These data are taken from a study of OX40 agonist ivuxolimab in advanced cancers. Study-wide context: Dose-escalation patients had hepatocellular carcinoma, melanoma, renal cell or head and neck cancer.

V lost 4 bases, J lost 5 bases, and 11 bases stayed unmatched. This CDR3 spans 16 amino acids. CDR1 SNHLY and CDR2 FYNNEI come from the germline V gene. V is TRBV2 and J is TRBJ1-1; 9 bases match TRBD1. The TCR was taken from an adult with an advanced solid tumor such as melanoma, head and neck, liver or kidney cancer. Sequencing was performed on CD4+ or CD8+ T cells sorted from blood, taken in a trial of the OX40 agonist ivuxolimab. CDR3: CASSAGPGTGWTEAFF. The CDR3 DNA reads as TGTGCCAGCAGTGCCGGGCCTGGGACAGGGTGGACTGAAGCTTTCTTT. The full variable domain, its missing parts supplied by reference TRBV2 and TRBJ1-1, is EPEVTQTPSHQVTQMGQEVILRCVPISNHLYFYWYRQILGQKVEFLVSFYNNEISEKSEIFDDQFSVERPDGSNFTLKIRSTKLEDSAMYFCASSAGPGTGWTEAFFGQGTRLTVV.